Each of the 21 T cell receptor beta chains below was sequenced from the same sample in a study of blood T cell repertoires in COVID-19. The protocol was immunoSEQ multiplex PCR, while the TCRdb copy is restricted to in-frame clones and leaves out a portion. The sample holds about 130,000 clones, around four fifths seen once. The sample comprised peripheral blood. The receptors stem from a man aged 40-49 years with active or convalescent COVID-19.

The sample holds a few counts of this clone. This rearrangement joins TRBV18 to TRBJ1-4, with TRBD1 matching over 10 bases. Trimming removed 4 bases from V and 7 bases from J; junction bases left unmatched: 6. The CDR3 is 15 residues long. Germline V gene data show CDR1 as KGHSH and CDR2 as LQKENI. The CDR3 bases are TGTGCCAGCTCACGAATGGGACAGGGGACTGAAAAACTGTTTTTT. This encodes CASSRMGQGTEKLFF. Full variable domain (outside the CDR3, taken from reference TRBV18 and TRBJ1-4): NAGVMQNPRHLVRRRGQEARLRCSPMKGHSHVYWYRQLPEEGLKFMVYLQKENIIDESGMPKERFSAEFPKEGPSILRIQQVVRGDSAAYFCASSRMGQGTEKLFFGSGTQLSVL.

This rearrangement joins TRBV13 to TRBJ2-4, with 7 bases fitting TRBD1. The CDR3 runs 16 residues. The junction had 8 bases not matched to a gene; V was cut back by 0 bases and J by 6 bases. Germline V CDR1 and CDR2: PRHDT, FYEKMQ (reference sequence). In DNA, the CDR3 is TGTGCCAGCAGCTTAGGGCCGGGGACAGAAAGAAACATTCAGTACTTC. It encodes CASSLGPGTERNIQYF.

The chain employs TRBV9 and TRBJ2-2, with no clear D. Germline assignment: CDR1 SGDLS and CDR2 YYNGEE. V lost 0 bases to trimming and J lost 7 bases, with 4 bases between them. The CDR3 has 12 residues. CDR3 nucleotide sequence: TGTGCCAGCAGCGTAGGAGGCGGGGAGCTGTTTTTT. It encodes CASSVGGGELFF.

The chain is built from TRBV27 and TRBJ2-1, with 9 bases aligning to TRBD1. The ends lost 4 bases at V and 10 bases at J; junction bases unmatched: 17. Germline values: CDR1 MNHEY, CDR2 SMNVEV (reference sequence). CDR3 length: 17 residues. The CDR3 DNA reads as TGTGCCAGCAGTTCTGTGAGGCAGGGGGACAGGGCATTAGAGCAGTTCTTC. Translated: CASSSVRQGDRALEQFF.

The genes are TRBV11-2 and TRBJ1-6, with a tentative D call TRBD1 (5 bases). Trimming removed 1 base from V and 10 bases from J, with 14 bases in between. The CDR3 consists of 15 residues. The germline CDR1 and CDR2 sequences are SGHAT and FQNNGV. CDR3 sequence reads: CASSLVGQGGSPLHF. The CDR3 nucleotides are TGTGCCAGCAGCTTAGTTGGGCAGGGAGGCTCACCCCTCCACTTT.

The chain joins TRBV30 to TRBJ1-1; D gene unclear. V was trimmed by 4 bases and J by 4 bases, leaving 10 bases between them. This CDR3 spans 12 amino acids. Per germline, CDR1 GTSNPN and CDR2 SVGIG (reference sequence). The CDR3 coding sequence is TGTGCCTGGACGGGTCGCGGCACTGAAGCTTTCTTT. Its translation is CAWTGRGTEAFF.

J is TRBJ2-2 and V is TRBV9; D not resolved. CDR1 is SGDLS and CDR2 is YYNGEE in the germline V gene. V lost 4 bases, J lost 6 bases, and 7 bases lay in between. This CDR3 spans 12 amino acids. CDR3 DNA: TGTGCCAGCAGCCCCCTTTCCGGGGAGCTGTTTTTT. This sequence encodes CASSPLSGELFF.

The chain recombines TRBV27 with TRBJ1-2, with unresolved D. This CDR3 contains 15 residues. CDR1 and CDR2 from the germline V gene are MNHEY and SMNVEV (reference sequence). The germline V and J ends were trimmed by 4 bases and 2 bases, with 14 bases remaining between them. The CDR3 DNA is TGTGCCAGCAGTTCCAGCGGGGTCATAAACTATGGCTACACCTTC. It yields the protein CASSSSGVINYGYTF.

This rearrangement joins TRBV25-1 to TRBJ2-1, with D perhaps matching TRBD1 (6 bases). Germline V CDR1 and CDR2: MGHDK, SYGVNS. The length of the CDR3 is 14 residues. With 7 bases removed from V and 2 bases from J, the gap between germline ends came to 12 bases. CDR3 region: CASNQGLAYNEQFF. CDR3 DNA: TGTGCCAGCAACCAGGGGTTGGCCTACAATGAGCAGTTCTTC.

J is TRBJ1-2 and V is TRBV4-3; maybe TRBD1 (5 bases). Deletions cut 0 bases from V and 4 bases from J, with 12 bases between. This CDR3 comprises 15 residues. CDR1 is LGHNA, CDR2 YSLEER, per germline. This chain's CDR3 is CASSQEMTEVYGYTF. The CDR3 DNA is TGCGCCAGCAGCCAAGAGATGACAGAGGTCTATGGCTACACCTTC.

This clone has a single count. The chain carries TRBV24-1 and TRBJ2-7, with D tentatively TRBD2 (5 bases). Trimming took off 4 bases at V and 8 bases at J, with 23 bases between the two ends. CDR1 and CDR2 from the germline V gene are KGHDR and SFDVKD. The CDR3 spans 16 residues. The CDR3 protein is CATSESGLAGVVKQYF. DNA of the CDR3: TGTGCCACCAGTGAATCTGGTCTAGCCGGGGTCGTAAAGCAGTACTTC.

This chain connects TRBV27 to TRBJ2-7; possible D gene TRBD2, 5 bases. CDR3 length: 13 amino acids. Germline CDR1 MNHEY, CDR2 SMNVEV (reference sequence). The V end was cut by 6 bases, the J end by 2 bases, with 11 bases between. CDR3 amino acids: CASSRGRAYEQYF. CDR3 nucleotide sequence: TGTGCCAGCAGCCGGGGTAGGGCCTACGAGCAGTACTTC.

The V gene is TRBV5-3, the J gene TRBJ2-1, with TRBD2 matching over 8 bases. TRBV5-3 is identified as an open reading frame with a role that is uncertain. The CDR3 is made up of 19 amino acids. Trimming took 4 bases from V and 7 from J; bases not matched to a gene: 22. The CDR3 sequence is CARSGSGSELGPRSNEQFF. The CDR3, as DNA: TGTGCCAGAAGCGGGAGCGGGAGTGAGCTCGGGCCTCGAAGTAATGAGCAGTTCTTC.

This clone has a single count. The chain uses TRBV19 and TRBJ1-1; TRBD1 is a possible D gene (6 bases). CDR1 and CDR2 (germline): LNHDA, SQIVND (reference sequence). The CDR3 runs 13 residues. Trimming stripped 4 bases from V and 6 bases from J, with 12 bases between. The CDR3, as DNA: TGTGCCAGTAGTACGGACAGCTGGGCTGAAGCTTTCTTT. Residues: CASSTDSWAEAFF.

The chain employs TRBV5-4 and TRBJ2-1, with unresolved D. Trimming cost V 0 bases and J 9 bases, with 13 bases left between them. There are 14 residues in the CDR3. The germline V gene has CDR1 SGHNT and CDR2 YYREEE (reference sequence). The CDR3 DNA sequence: TGTGCCAGCAGCTTGGAGTCCGCGATCGGTGAGCAGTTCTTC. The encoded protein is CASSLESAIGEQFF.

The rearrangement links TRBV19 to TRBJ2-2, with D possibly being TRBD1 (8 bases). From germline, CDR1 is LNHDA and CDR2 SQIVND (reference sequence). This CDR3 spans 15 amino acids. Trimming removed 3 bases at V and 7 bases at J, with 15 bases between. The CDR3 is CASSMGTGGDGELFF. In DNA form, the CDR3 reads TGTGCCAGTAGTATGGGAACAGGGGGGGACGGGGAGCTGTTTTTT.

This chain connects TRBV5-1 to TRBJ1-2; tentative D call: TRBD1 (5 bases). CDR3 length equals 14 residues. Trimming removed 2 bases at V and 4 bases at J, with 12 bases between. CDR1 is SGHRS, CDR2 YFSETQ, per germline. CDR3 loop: CASSFGSGLYGYTF. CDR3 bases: TGCGCCAGCAGCTTCGGGTCAGGGCTCTATGGCTACACCTTC.

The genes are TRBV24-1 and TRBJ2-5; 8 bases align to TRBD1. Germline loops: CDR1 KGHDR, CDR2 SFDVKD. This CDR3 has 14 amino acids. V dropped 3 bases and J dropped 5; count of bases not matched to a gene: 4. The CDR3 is CATSDGTGVETQYF. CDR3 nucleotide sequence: TGTGCCACCAGTGATGGGACAGGTGTGGAGACCCAGTACTTC.

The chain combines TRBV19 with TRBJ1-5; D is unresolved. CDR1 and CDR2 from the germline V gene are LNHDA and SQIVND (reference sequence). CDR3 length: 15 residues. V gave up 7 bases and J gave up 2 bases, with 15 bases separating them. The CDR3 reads CASTPAGFGNQPQHF. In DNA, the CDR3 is TGTGCCAGTACCCCGGCGGGGTTTGGCAATCAGCCCCAGCATTTT. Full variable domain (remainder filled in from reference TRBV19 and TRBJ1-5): DGGITQSPKYLFRKEGQNVTLSCEQNLNHDAMYWYRQDPGQGLRLIYYSQIVNDFQKGDIAEGYSVSREKKESFPLTVTSAQKNPTAFYLCASTPAGFGNQPQHFGDGTRLSIL.

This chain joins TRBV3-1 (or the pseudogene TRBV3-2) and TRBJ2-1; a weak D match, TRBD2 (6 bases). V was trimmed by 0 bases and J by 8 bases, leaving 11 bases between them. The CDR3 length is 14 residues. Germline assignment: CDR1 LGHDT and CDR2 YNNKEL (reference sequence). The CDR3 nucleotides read TGTGCCAGCAGCCAAGATTATCCTAGCGATGAGCAGTTCTTC. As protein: CASSQDYPSDEQFF.

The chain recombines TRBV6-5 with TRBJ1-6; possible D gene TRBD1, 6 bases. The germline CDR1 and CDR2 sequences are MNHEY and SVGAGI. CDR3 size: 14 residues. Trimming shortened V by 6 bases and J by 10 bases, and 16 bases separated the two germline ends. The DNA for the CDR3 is TGTGCCAGCAGCAAAACAGGGCTTGGATCACCCCTCCACTTT. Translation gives CASSKTGLGSPLHF.